This T cell receptor (beta chain) came from a study of cytomegalovirus exposure and HLA in healthy donors. Background on the study: A later analysis reported the same platform for the roughly 120 validation repertoires and the approximately 700 first-cohort repertoires. General study points: While the bulk of TCR sequences proved rare, some public TCRs turned up in many donors. The study recorded 164 TCR beta chains that were cytomegalovirus-associated.

The donors were members of the validation cohort comprising some 130 subjects, separate from the roughly 670-subject first cohort. Germline V gene lookup returns CDR1 WNHNN and CDR2 SYGVQD (reference sequence). Trimming took 0 bases from V and 0 from J; bases not matched to a gene: 7. CDR3 length: 18 amino acids. TCRdb's table, derived via immunoSEQ multiplex PCR, lists solely in-frame clones and lacks some. The table lists approximately 260,000 clones, 80% to 90% of them singletons, with roughly 1% in the top ten. In the case of this clone: Its antigen remains unknown.

Sequencing was done on a sample of PBMCs. The chain couples TRBV10-1 to TRBJ2-3; 9 nucleotides line up with TRBD2. The source is a woman between 18 and 29 years old in good health and CMV-seronegative. CDR3 DNA: TGCGCCAGCAGTGAGTCTTGGGCTAGCGGGACTAGCACAGATACGCAGTATTTT. Protein sequence: CASSESWASGTSTDTQYF.